The sequence of this T cell receptor (beta chain) was determined in a study of patients and donors after allogeneic stem cell transplantation. The length of the CDR3 is 11 residues. V was clipped by 6 bases and J by 6 bases, with 8 bases between them. TCRdb analysed the RT-PCR reads with MiXCR anew, one entry per CDR3 protein. The sample includes about 57,000 distinct CDR3 sequences, about an eighth of them seen just once. The sequencing sample was made of blood, either unsorted or a sorted T cell fraction (not recorded which). The chain links TRBV12-3 or TRBV12-4 to TRBJ2-5; D gene ambiguous. This TCR derives from a human donor who was either an allogeneic HSCT recipient or a stem cell or donor lymphocyte infusion donor (not recorded which). It is not recorded whose cells these are; they may come from a transplant donor. DNA of the CDR3: TGTGCCAGCAGCGAAAGTCAGACCCAGTACTTC. Translated, it gives CASSESQTQYF.